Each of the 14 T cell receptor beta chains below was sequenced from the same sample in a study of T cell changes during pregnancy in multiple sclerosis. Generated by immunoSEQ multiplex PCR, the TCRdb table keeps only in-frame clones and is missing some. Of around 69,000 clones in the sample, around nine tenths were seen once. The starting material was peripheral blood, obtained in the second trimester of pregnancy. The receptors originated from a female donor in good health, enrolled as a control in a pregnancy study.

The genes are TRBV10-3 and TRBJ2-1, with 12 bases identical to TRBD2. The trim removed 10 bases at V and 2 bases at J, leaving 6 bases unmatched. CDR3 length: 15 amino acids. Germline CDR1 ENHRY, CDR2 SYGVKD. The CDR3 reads CATGLAGGAYNEQFF. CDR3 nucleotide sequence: TGTGCCACCGGGCTAGCGGGGGGGGCCTACAATGAGCAGTTCTTC.

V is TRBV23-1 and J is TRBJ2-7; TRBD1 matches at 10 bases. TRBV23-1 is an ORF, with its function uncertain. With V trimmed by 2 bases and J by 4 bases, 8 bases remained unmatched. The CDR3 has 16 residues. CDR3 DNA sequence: TGCGCCAGCAGTCAAGGCCGACAGGGGGCGGGTTACGAGCAGTACTTC. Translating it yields CASSQGRQGAGYEQYF.

For the CDR3, the DNA is TGTGCCAGCAGCCCAAGACAGCCTAACGGACCTGGCTACACCTTC. Protein sequence: CASSPRQPNGPGYTF. The rearrangement joins TRBV7-2 to TRBJ1-2; possible D gene TRBD1, 5 bases. CDR1 SGHTA and CDR2 FQGNSA come from the germline V gene. This CDR3 has 15 residues. Deletions cut 5 bases from V and 7 bases from J, with 20 bases between.

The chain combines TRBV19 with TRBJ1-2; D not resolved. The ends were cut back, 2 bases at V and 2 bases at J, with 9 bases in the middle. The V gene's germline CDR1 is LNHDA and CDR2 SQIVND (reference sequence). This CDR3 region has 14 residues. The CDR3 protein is CASSIRVFNYGYTF. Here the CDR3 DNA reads TGTGCCAGTAGTATACGGGTTTTCAACTATGGCTACACCTTC.

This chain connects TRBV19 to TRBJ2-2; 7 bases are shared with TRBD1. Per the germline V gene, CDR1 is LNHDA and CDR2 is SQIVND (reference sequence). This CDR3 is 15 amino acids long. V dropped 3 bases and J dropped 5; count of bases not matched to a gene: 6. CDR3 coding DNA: TGTGCCAGTAGTATTGGACAGGTCGCGACCGGGGAGCTGTTTTTT. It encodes CASSIGQVATGELFF.

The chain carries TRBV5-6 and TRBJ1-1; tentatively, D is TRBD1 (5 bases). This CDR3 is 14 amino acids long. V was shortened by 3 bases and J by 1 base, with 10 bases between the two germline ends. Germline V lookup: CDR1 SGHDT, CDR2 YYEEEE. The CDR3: CASSYRGGNTEAFF. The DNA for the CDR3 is TGTGCCAGCAGCTACCGCGGGGGGAACACTGAAGCTTTCTTT.

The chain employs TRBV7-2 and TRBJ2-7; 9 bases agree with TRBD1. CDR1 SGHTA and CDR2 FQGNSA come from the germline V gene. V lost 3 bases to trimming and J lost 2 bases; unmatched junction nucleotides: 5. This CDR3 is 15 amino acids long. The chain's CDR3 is CASSFQGQGAYEQYF. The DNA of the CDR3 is TGTGCCAGCAGCTTCCAGGGACAGGGAGCCTACGAGCAGTACTTC.

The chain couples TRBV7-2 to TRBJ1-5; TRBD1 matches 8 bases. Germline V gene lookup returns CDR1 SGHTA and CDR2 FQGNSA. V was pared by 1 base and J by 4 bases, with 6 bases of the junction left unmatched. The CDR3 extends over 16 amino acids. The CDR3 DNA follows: TGTGCCAGCAGCTTAGGACAGGGGCAGATGAATCAGCCCCAGCATTTT. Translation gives CASSLGQGQMNQPQHF.

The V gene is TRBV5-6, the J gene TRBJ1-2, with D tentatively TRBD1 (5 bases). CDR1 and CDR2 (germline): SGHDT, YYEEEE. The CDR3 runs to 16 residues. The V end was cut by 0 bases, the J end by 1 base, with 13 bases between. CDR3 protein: CASSLGGENFNYGYTF. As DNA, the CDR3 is TGTGCCAGCAGCTTGGGGGGGGAAAACTTTAACTATGGCTACACCTTC.

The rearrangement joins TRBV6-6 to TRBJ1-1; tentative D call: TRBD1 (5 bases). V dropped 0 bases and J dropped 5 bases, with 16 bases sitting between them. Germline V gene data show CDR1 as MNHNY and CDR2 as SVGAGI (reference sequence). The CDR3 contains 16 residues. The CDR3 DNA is TGTGCCAGCAGTTACTCGGATAGGGCAGGGTGGACTGAAGCTTTCTTT. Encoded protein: CASSYSDRAGWTEAFF.

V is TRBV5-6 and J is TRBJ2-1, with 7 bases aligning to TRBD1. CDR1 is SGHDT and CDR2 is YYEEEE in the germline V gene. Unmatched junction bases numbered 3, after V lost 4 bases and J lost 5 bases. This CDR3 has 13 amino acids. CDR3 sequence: CASSPGQNNEQFF. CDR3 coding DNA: TGTGCCAGCAGCCCGGGACAGAACAATGAGCAGTTCTTC.

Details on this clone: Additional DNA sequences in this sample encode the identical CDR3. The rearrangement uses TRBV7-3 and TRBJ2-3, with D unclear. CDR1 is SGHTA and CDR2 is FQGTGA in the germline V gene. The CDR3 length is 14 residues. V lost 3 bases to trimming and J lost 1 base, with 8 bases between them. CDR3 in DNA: TGTGCCAGCAGCTTGGGCCAGGGCACAGATACGCAGTATTTT. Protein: CASSLGQGTDTQYF.

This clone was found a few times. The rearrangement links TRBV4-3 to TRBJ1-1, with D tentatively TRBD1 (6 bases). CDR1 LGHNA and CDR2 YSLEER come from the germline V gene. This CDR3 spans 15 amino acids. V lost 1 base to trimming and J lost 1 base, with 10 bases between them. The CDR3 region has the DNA TGCGCCAGCAGCCAAGGACAGGACGGGAACACTGAAGCTTTCTTT. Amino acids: CASSQGQDGNTEAFF.

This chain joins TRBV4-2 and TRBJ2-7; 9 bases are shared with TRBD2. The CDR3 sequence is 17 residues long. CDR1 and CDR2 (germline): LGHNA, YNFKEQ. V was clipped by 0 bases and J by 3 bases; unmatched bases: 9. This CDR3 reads CASSQEIGSGGLYEQYF. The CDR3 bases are TGTGCCAGCAGCCAAGAAATTGGTAGCGGGGGACTCTACGAGCAGTACTTC.